Following are 3 T cell receptor beta chains from one sample sequenced in a study of cytomegalovirus exposure and HLA in healthy donors. The primer mix had 60 Vbeta and 13 Jbeta primers. Assay: immunoSEQ multiplex PCR; the TCRdb copy retains only in-frame clones and omits some. In the table there are about 93,000 clones, just over 75% of which are singletons. The source material was PBMCs. The origin of the receptors is a man between 25 and 39 years old in good health and CMV-seronegative.

The rearrangement joins TRBV9 to TRBJ1-2; a possible D gene is TRBD1 (5 bases). V lost 1 base and J 4 bases, leaving 8 bases between the germline ends. Germline loops: CDR1 SGDLS, CDR2 YYNGEE. This CDR3 is built from 13 residues. Written as DNA, the CDR3 is TGTGCCAGCAGCGTATCAGGGATCTATGGCTACACCTTC. Translation gives CASSVSGIYGYTF.

The chain has TRBV6-5 and TRBJ2-3, with TRBD2 as a possible D gene (5 bases). CDR3 length: 14 amino acids. CDR1 MNHEY and CDR2 SVGAGI come from the germline V gene. Trimming pared 2 bases from V and 2 bases from J, leaving 8 bases between. In DNA, the CDR3 is TGTGCCAGCAGTTACCTCGGGATCACAGATACGCAGTATTTT. This translates into CASSYLGITDTQYF.

The table lists this clone with a few counts. The V and J genes are TRBV4-3 and TRBJ1-6; tentatively, D is TRBD1 (5 bases). V was trimmed by 0 bases and J by 9 bases, leaving 24 bases between them. Germline V CDR1 and CDR2: LGHNA, YSLEER. This CDR3 is 19 amino acids long. The CDR3 nucleotides are TGCGCCAGCAGCCAAGATATGGTGGGCTCCGGGACTCTCGGTTCACCCCTCCACTTT. Its protein product is CASSQDMVGSGTLGSPLHF.